This TCR beta chain was obtained from a study of T cell changes during pregnancy in multiple sclerosis. Trimming left V 7 bases short and J 0 bases short, with 10 bases between. CDR1 is MDHEN, CDR2 SYDVKM, per germline. This CDR3 spans 13 amino acids. Data came from immunoSEQ multiplex PCR; TCRdb stores just in-frame clones and leaves some out. Here the sample spans around 95,000 clones, nearly 95% being singletons. The source of this sequence is a female donor in good health, enrolled as a control in a pregnancy study. The V and J genes are TRBV28 and TRBJ2-7, with D perhaps TRBD2 (6 bases). This material consisted of peripheral blood, taken after pregnancy. CDR3 loop: CASNGGISYEQYF. The CDR3 region has the DNA TGTGCCAGCAACGGAGGGATCTCCTACGAGCAGTACTTC.